What follows describes a single TCR beta chain. This clonotype was seen at least ten times. Its antigen remains undetermined. It has no much larger one-base neighbor in the sample; base qualities were not kept. Amplification of TCR beta CDR3 regions was carried out from RNA transcripts. A first-round RT-PCR of the TCR CDR3 used the HTBI primer set with the Qiagen OneStep RT-PCR kit. Libraries were constructed in a second round of multiplex PCR, after which size selection and purification were performed. Paired-end sequencing of the libraries was performed with 100 bp reads on an Illumina HiSeq2000. The authors' pipeline ran thus. SOAPnuke was used to process the raw data, with reads discarded if the reads contained adapters or uncalled bases, had a mean Phred below 15, or lacked an exact constant-primer or identifier match. High-quality paired reads were merged with COPE v1.2.5, and unique nucleotide sequences were defined as clonotypes. MiTCR v1.1 was used to align the clonotypes against IMGT TRBV, TRBD and TRBJ reference segments. The analysis was restricted to V-J combinations with a frequency above 0.0001, which together covered about 99% of the repertoires. The TCS score was defined as F50 (clonal expansion) divided by E x V (chaos), with BLOSUM62-based TCRdist calculated between CDR3 peptides within each V-J. Welch's t-statistics and random forest reduced roughly 540 V-J features to fewer than 15, which were used in a naive Bayes classifier (R e1071). The public reads were reprocessed in TCRdb via fastp at Q25 and MiXCR, keeping in-frame beta chains. For every CDR3 protein sequence, its rows merge into one entry that carries the most common genes and DNA. TCRdb's processing, not the study's, gives the V and J calls here. The sample table lists some 400,000 distinct CDR3 sequences, less than 15% of them with a count of one. Roughly 20% of the sample lies in the top ten.

This specimen comes from a study of T cells in Graves' hyperthyroidism and ophthalmopathy (dated by TCRdb to between 2018 and 2021). With regard to the full study: Peripheral blood samples were taken at initial diagnosis, before any treatment was given. TCR V-J signatures able to tell the groups apart were searched for in a discovery cohort of 90 to 100 patients, of whom over 40 had Graves' ophthalmopathy and 57 had stable Graves' hyperthyroidism. Thyroid tissue and blood T-cell repertoires from six or seven Graves' hyperthyroidism patients were also compared in the study. Whether ophthalmopathy could be predicted prospectively was tested in an independent validation cohort made up of roughly 19 hyperthyroidism patients plus 17 patients who later progressed to ophthalmopathy. For training and testing, the 100 or so patients in the discovery cohort were randomly divided in a 7:3 ratio. Following sampling, methimazole starting at 30 mg daily was given to hyperthyroidism patients, and high-dose intravenous methylprednisolone was given to ophthalmopathy patients. The paper describes TCR Vbeta CDR3 sequencing of around 130 peripheral blood samples, made up of roughly 45 ophthalmopathy patients, approximately 76 hyperthyroidism patients and around 17 progressor patients. What the study reported, not specific to this receptor: In validation, the model predicted progression to ophthalmopathy a median of approximately 6.3 months before onset, with approximately 68% sensitivity and around 76% specificity. No statistical method was used to set the sample size in advance, and investigators knew the group allocation. Ophthalmopathy was separated from stable hyperthyroidism by a 13 V-J signature model, with 85% to 90% sensitivity and approximately 84% specificity obtained in cross-validation and 80%/75% obtained in testing. Blood samples also contained most of the expanded thyroid clonotypes (frequency above 0.001), which suggests that blood repertoires may reflect thyroid immune responses.

From the germline V gene (reference sequence), CDR1 is GTSNPN and CDR2 is SVGIG. The germline ends are 1 base apart after V is trimmed by 0 bases and J by 4 bases. Including the terminal cysteine and phenylalanine, the CDR3 comprises 11 residues. Only the CDR3 DNA is retained, 33 bases long and in frame from the first base. Hyperthyroidism patients were newly diagnosed, had a disease duration of under 2 months, and were aged 18 to 65 years. Patients with uncontrolled infections, other autoimmune diseases, pregnancy or lactation were excluded. Diagnoses relied on clinical symptoms, serum thyroxine and TRAb, thyroid ultrasound and orbital computed tomography. Blood from progressor patients was drawn when they were first diagnosed with hyperthyroidism, before any ophthalmopathy symptoms appeared. PBMCs were separated from under 12 ml of fresh peripheral blood using Ficoll-Paque density gradient centrifugation. Patients classed as progressors first received a Graves' hyperthyroidism diagnosis and then went on to develop ophthalmopathy during follow-up. Total RNA was extracted with Trizol reagent, and quality was checked on an Agilent 2100 Bioanalyzer.

This sequence was found in a man aged 25 to 45 with Graves' hyperthyroidism that later progressed to Graves' ophthalmopathy. The rearranged segments are TRBV30 and TRBJ2-1, with no D gene named confidently. Material: blood. The CDR3 here reads CAWSVYNEQFF. At the DNA level, the sequence is TGTGCCTGGAGTGTATACAATGAGCAGTTCTTC.